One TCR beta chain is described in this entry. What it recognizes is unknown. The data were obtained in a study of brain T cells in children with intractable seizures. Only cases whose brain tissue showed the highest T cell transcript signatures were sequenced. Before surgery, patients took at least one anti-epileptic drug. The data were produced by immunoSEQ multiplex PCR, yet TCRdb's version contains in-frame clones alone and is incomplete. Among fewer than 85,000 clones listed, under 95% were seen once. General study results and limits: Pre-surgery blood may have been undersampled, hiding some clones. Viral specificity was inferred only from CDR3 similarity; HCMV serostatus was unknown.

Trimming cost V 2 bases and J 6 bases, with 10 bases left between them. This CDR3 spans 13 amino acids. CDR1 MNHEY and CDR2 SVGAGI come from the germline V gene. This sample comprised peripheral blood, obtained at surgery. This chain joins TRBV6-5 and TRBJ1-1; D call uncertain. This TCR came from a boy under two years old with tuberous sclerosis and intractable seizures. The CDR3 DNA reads TGTGCCAGCAGTTACGGGGTTTGGGCTGAAGCTTTCTTT. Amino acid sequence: CASSYGVWAEAFF.